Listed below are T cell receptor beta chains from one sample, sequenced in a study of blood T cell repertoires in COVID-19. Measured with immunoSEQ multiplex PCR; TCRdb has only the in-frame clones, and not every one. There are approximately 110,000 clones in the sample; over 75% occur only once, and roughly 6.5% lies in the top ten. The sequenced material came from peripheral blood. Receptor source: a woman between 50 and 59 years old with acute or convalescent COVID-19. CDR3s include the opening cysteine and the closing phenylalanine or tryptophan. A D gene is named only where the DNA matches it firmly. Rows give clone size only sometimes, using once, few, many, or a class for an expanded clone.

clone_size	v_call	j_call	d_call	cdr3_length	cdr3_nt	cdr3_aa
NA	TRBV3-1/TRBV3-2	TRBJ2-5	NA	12	TGTGCCAGCAGCCAAGGCGGGGAGACCCAGTACTTC	CASSQGGETQYF
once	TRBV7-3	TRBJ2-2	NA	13	TGTGCCAGCAGCGCACAGGGCGGCGGGGAGCTGTTTTTT	CASSAQGGGELFF
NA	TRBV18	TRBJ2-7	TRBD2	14	TGTGCCAGCTCACCGGGCGGGGGAGCCTACGAGCAGTACTTC	CASSPGGGAYEQYF
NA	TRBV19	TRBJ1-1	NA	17	TGTGCCAGTAGTCAGGCAGGGAAGCAGCGAAAGAACACTGAAGCTTTCTTT	CASSQAGKQRKNTEAFF
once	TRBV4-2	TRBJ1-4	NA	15	TGTGCCAGCAGCCACGGCGGGGGGGCTGACGAAAAACTGTTTTTT	CASSHGGGADEKLFF
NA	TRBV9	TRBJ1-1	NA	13	TGTGCCAGCAGCAGGGGAATGAACACTGAAGCTTTCTTT	CASSRGMNTEAFF
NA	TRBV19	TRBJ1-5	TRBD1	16	TGTGCCAGTAGTATGGGGGACAGGGAGGGCAATCAGCCCCAGCATTTT	CASSMGDREGNQPQHF
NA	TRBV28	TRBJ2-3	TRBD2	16	TGTGCCAGCAGTTTACCCGGCGGACTAGACACAGATACGCAGTATTTT	CASSLPGGLDTDTQYF
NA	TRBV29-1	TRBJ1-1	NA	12	TGCAGCGTGGGACAAGGAAAAGCTGAAGCTTTCTTT	CSVGQGKAEAFF
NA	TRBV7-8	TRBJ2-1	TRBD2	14	TGTGCCAGCAGCTTTTCCGGCGGGGGGGCTGTGCAGTTCTTC	CASSFSGGGAVQFF
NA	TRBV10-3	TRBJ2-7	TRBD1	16	TGTGCCATCAGTGAGTCAATGGGACAGGGCCTGTTGGCGCAGTACTTC	CAISESMGQGLLAQYF
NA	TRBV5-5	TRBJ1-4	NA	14	TGTGCCAGCAGCGACGGGACACTTAATGAAAAACTGTTTTTT	CASSDGTLNEKLFF
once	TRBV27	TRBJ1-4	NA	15	TGTGCCAGCAGTCGCTTTTCAGGGTCGGGTGAAAAACTGTTTTTT	CASSRFSGSGEKLFF
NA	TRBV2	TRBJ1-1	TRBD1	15	TGTGCCAGCAGTTCGGACAGGCCCCCGAACACTGAAGCTTTCTTT	CASSSDRPPNTEAFF
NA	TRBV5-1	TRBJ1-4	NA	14	TGCGCCAGCAGCTTTGACATCCATAATGAAAAACTGTTTTTT	CASSFDIHNEKLFF
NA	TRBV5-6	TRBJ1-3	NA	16	TGTGCCAGCAGCACGAGGACAGTCTTCTCTGGAAACACCATATATTTT	CASSTRTVFSGNTIYF
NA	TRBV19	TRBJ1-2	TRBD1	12	TGTGCCAGTAGTACCCGACAGGGGAGCTACACCTTC	CASSTRQGSYTF
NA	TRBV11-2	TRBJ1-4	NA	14	TGTGCCAGCAGCCGGGGGGGGGCCGTTGAAAAACTGTTTTTT	CASSRGGAVEKLFF
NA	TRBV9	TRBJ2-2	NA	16	TGTGCCAGCAGCTCCTCCTGGGGGGGCCCCACCGGGGAGCTGTTTTTT	CASSSSWGGPTGELFF
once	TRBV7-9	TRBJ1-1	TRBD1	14	TGTGCCAGCACCCTCGGACAGGGGAACACTGAAGCTTTCTTT	CASTLGQGNTEAFF
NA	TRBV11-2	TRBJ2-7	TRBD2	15	TGTGCCAGCAGCTTAGAAGCGGGACCACTTTACGAGCAGTACTTC	CASSLEAGPLYEQYF
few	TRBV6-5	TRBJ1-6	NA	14	TGTGCCAGCAGTAGTGGGGGCCTCCTCTCGCCCCTCCACTTT	CASSSGGLLSPLHF
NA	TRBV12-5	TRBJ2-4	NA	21	TGTGCTAGTGGCCCGCGCGGTAACCTGGGTAACCCCGAACCCGCCAAAAACATTCAGTACTTC	CASGPRGNLGNPEPAKNIQYF
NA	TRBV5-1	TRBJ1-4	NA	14	TGCGCCAGCAGCCTAATGGACAGCAGAGAAAAACTGTTTTTT	CASSLMDSREKLFF
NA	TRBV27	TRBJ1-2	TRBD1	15	TGTGCCAGCAGCCCAGGGACAGTATACGACTATGGCTACACCTTC	CASSPGTVYDYGYTF
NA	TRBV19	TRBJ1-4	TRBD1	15	TGTGCCACCGCCGGGACAGGGGGCCCTAATGAAAAACTGTTTTTT	CATAGTGGPNEKLFF
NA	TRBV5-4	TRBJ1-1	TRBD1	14	TGTGCCAGCAGCTTGACAGGGGGGGTCACTGAAGCTTTCTTT	CASSLTGGVTEAFF
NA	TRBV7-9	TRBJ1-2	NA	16	TGTGCCAGCAGCTTTGAACCCGGGGCGGCGGACGGGGGGACGACCTTC	CASSFEPGAADGGTTF
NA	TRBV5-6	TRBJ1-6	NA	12	TGTGCCAGCAGCTTGGGCGGGACTCCCCTCCACTTT	CASSLGGTPLHF
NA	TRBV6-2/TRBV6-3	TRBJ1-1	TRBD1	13	TGTGCCAGCAGTCCCGGCAGGGGGACTGAAGCTTTCTTT	CASSPGRGTEAFF